Below, one TCR beta chain is given with its context. The antigen it binds to is not known. Base qualities are not recorded, but no much larger clone differs from it by a single base. The library was produced with the immunoSEQ multiplex PCR assay. The immuneACCESS repertoire file appears here via TCRdb, limited to in-frame rearrangements. These files lack a portion of the clones; in checked studies, under half of the deficit traces to unresolved V genes, and the cause of the others is not known. For this sample the table gives over 80,000 clones, of which roughly 95% were detected only once. Less than 1.5% of the sample comes from the top ten. V ends up 7 bases short and J 0 bases short, with an unmatched junction base count of 6. There are 15 amino acids in the CDR3, from cysteine to phenylalanine inclusive. CDR3 DNA is the only sequence kept; it has 45 bases, read in frame from the first base. The germline V gene (reference sequence) provides CDR1 LNHDA and CDR2 SQIVND.

These data are taken from a study of T cell changes during pregnancy in multiple sclerosis (dated by TCRdb to the late 2010s). Study-level background: The study examined how the T cell repertoire changed over the course of pregnancy in women with multiple sclerosis.

Specimen: peripheral blood, collected in the third trimester of pregnancy. The sequence links TRBV19 to TRBJ1-5, and 7 bases in between align with TRBD1. The clonotype comes from a female donor in good health, enrolled as a control in a pregnancy study. The CDR3 protein: CASTPDRNSNQPQHF. The bases are TGTGCCAGTACCCCGGACAGGAATAGCAATCAGCCCCAGCATTTT.